The 5 T cell receptor beta chains below were found in one sample sequenced in a study of T-cell memory formation after mild COVID-19. MiXCR, run by TCRdb on the 5' RACE reads, gives a single entry per CDR3 protein. The sample has hundreds of thousands of distinct CDR3 sequences, 28% seen once. The source material was PBMCs or a T cell subset sorted from them (not recorded which). All receptors come from an adult woman who had mild COVID-19 (a few samples of this study predate the infection). Cell type and time point are not known.

This clonotype was found a few times. J is TRBJ2-7 and V is TRBV3-1; D is undetermined. CDR1 is LGHDT, CDR2 YNNKEL, per germline (reference sequence). Trimming removed 1 base at V and 2 bases at J, with 15 bases between. The CDR3 spans 16 residues. The chain's CDR3 is CASSQVQGQNPYEQYF. CDR3 DNA sequence: TGTGCCAGCAGCCAAGTACAAGGTCAAAACCCCTACGAGCAGTACTTC.

V and J are TRBV14 and TRBJ1-1; possibly TRBD1 for D (6 bases). Germline V gene lookup returns CDR1 SGHDN and CDR2 FVKESK. With 5 bases removed from V and 7 bases from J, the gap between germline ends came to 14 bases. The CDR3 consists of 13 residues. The CDR3 reads CASSVWTEGEAFF. CDR3 nucleotides: TGTGCCAGCAGCGTCTGGACAGAGGGTGAAGCTTTCTTT.

This clonotype showed up just a few times. J is TRBJ2-5 and V is TRBV5-4; 8 nucleotides agree with TRBD2. The ends lost 3 bases at V and 2 bases at J; junction bases unmatched: 9. There are 16 residues in the CDR3. Germline assignment: CDR1 SGHNT and CDR2 YYREEE (reference sequence). In DNA, the CDR3 is TGTGCCAGCAGCTCTGCACTAGCGGAAGTGCAAGAGACCCAGTACTTC. Amino acid sequence: CASSSALAEVQETQYF.

A few counts support this clonotype. This rearrangement joins TRBV5-1 to TRBJ2-5; 10 bases map to TRBD1. CDR3 size: 16 residues. The germline gives CDR1 SGHRS, CDR2 YFSETQ. V was clipped by 0 bases and J by 5 bases; unmatched bases: 7. CDR3 region: CASSLAETGGYETQYF. In nucleotides, the CDR3 is TGCGCCAGCAGCTTGGCAGAGACAGGGGGCTATGAGACCCAGTACTTC.

The chain couples TRBV7-9 to TRBJ2-7; D is unclear. V lost 0 bases to trimming and J lost 7 bases, with 7 bases between them. This CDR3 has 12 residues. Germline CDR1 SEHNR, CDR2 FQNEAQ (reference sequence). This CDR3 reads CASSLAAEEQYF. The CDR3 coding sequence is TGTGCCAGCAGCTTAGCCGCAGAGGAGCAGTACTTC.